The sequence of this T cell receptor (beta chain) was determined in a study of post-analysis software for immune sequencing data. Study-wide background: In terms of disease course, relapsing-remitting, secondary progressive and progressive-relapsing multiple sclerosis were included.

cDNA libraries of TCR beta carried unique molecular identifiers. TCRdb fed the PCR reads into MiXCR, producing one record per CDR3 protein. The sample lists some 260,000 distinct CDR3 sequences; about 38% were seen once. This clonotype turned up a few times. Its antigen is currently unknown. General study points: A handful of TRBV segments were more frequent in patients than controls; TRBV5-6, TRBV5-1 and TRBV20-1 belonged to this group. Same-batch samples co-clustered strongly by F measure.

The junction had 1 base not matched to a gene; V was cut back by 2 bases and J by 6 bases. The CDR3 has 15 residues. CDR1 is MNHEY, CDR2 SVGAGI, per germline. Sequencing was performed on blood. The chain employs TRBV6-5 and TRBJ2-2; 12 bases are a match to TRBD1. The sequence was obtained from a girl aged 5-17 years with multiple sclerosis. DNA of the CDR3: TGTGCCAGCAGTTACGGGACAGGGGGCCCCGGGGAGCTGTTTTTT. Translation: CASSYGTGGPGELFF.